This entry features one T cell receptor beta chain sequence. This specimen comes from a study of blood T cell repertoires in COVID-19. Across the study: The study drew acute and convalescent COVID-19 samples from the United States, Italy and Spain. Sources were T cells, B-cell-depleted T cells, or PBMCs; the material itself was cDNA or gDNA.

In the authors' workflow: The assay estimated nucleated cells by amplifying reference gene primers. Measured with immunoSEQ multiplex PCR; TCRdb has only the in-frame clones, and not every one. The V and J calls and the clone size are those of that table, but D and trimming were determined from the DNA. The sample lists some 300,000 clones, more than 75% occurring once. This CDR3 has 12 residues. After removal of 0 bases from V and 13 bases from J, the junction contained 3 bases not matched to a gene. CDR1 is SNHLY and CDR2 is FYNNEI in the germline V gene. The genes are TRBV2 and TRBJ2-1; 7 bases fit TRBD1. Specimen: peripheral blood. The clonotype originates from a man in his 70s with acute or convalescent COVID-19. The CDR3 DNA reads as TGTGCCAGCAGTGAAGCGGACAGGTCTCAGTTCTTC. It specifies CASSEADRSQFF.